This entry lists 20 T cell receptor beta chains sequenced from one sample in a study of chemoradiotherapy in HPV16-positive cancers. Profiled with immunoSEQ multiplex PCR; TCRdb holds only in-frame clones, not every one. The table shows just over 25,000 clones, with around nine tenths occurring only once. Sequencing was performed on blood, taken from a patient who underwent chemoradiotherapy. The receptor set was obtained from a human donor with HPV-associated anogenital cancer.

V gene TRBV6-5 combines with J gene TRBJ2-5; D is ambiguous. The CDR3 is 13 residues long. Germline CDR1 and CDR2: MNHEY and SVGAGI. V was trimmed by 2 bases and J by 5 bases, leaving 9 bases between them. CDR3 region: CASSYKGRETQYF. CDR3 in DNA: TGTGCCAGCAGTTACAAAGGGCGGGAGACCCAGTACTTC.

The CDR3 coding sequence is TGCGCCAGCAGCTTGGGAGGGGCACTTCTAACCTACGAGCAGTACTTC. Translated, it gives CASSLGGALLTYEQYF. V and J are TRBV5-1 and TRBJ2-7; either TRBD1 or TRBD2 may supply D (5 bases each). The germline CDR1 and CDR2 sequences are SGHRS and YFSETQ. CDR3 length equals 16 residues. Trimming stripped 0 bases from V and 2 bases from J, with 15 bases between.

This chain joins TRBV11-2 and TRBJ2-1; weak D call: TRBD2 (6 bases). Germline lookup yields CDR1 SGHAT and CDR2 FQNNGV. V lost 1 base, J lost 4 bases, and 20 bases lay in between. This CDR3 has 18 amino acids. The CDR3 nucleotides read TGTGCCAGCAGCTTAGCCCCCTTCTTGAGCGGGCCTTACAATGAGCAGTTCTTC. Residues: CASSLAPFLSGPYNEQFF.

The chain combines TRBV5-1 with TRBJ1-3; 7 bases agree with TRBD1. V lost 2 bases, J lost 0 bases, and 2 bases stayed unmatched. The CDR3 consists of 15 residues. Germline V gene lookup returns CDR1 SGHRS and CDR2 YFSETQ. CDR3 residues: CASSFGTDSGNTIYF. The CDR3 bases are TGCGCCAGCAGCTTCGGGACAGACTCTGGAAACACCATATATTTT.

The chain recombines TRBV14 with TRBJ2-7; no reliable D call. Looked up from germline, CDR1 is SGHDN and CDR2 is FVKESK. The CDR3 is 13 residues long. V was pared by 1 base and J by 4 bases, with 8 bases between. The CDR3 protein is CASSQAGEYEQYF. The CDR3 DNA follows: TGTGCCAGCAGCCAAGCTGGGGAATACGAGCAGTACTTC.

The chain uses TRBV2 and TRBJ1-2; D is unclear. The germline CDR1 and CDR2 sequences are SNHLY and FYNNEI. The CDR3 is made up of 14 amino acids. V was pared by 3 bases and J by 6 bases, with 14 bases between. CDR3 sequence: CASSEAASWDGYTF. For the CDR3, the DNA is TGTGCCAGCAGTGAGGCCGCATCCTGGGATGGCTACACCTTC.

This clone was detected a few times. The chain uses TRBV20-1 and TRBJ1-2; weak D call: TRBD1 (6 bases). Trimming cost V 6 bases and J 8 bases, with 13 bases left between them. Germline CDR1 is DFQATT and CDR2 is SNEGSKA (reference sequence). CDR3 length equals 11 residues. The CDR3 protein is CSARKGGGYTF. CDR3 DNA: TGCAGTGCGAGGAAGGGGGGGGGCTACACCTTC.

CDR3 loop: CATSQGSFYEQYF. The DNA of the CDR3 is TGTGCCACCAGCCAGGGGTCGTTCTACGAGCAGTACTTC. The chain is built from TRBV15 and TRBJ2-7; D possibly corresponds to TRBD1 (6 bases). From germline, CDR1 is LNHNV and CDR2 YYDKDF (reference sequence). The length of the CDR3 is 13 residues. V lost 5 bases and J 3 bases, leaving 11 bases between the germline ends.

The CDR3 nucleotides are TGTGCCAGCAGCTTAGACAGGGTTTCCTACGAGCAGTACTTC. Protein product: CASSLDRVSYEQYF. The genes are TRBV7-6 and TRBJ2-7; the D gene is possibly TRBD1 (6 bases). Per the germline V gene, CDR1 is SGHVS and CDR2 is FNYEAQ. Trimming left V 1 base short and J 1 base short, with 8 bases between. The CDR3 has 14 residues.

This clone was recorded only once. The V call is TRBV6-6, the J call TRBJ2-3; D is possibly TRBD1 (6 bases). The CDR3 spans 11 residues. Trimming took 4 bases from V and 8 from J, leaving 7 bases between them. Germline V gene data show CDR1 as MNHNY and CDR2 as SVGAGI (reference sequence). The DNA of the CDR3 is TGTGCCAGCAGTTCACAGGGTACGCAGTATTTT. Its protein is CASSSQGTQYF.

The chain has TRBV4-3 and TRBJ2-2; possible D gene TRBD2, 6 bases. Trimming took off 1 base at V and 7 bases at J, with 7 bases between the two ends. This CDR3 has 13 residues. The germline V gene encodes CDR1 LGHNA and CDR2 YSLEER. CDR3 sequence: CASSQGRGGELFF. The CDR3 bases are TGCGCCAGCAGCCAAGGGAGGGGCGGGGAGCTGTTTTTT.

The chain uses TRBV11-1 and TRBJ2-2; weak D call: TRBD2 (7 bases). V lost 0 bases, J lost 7 bases, and 15 bases lay in between. The CDR3 length is 16 residues. From germline, CDR1 is SGHAT and CDR2 FQDESV (reference sequence). CDR3 sequence reads: CASSLARGGFDGELFF. In nucleotides, the CDR3 is TGTGCCAGCAGCTTAGCGAGGGGGGGCTTCGACGGGGAGCTGTTTTTT. The whole variable domain, filled in from reference TRBV11-1 and TRBJ2-2, reads EAEVAQSPRYKITEKSQAVAFWCDPISGHATLYWYRQILGQGPELLVQFQDESVVDDSQLPKDRFSAERLKGVDSTLKIQPAELGDSAMYLCASSLARGGFDGELFFGEGSRLTVL.

This clone was seen only once. The rearrangement links TRBV28 to TRBJ1-2; TRBD1 agrees at 7 bases. The length of the CDR3 is 13 residues. Per germline, CDR1 MDHEN and CDR2 SYDVKM. The V gene end was trimmed by 6 bases and the J gene end by 2 bases; junction bases not matched to a gene: 3. DNA of the CDR3: TGTGCCAGCAGCTTGACAGGGAACTATGGCTACACCTTC. Translation: CASSLTGNYGYTF.

V gene TRBV7-6 combines with J gene TRBJ2-1, with 9 bases fitting TRBD1. This CDR3 has 16 amino acids. The V segment lost 2 bases and the J segment 1 base; nucleotides outside the gene matches: 3. Germline CDR1 reads SGHVS; CDR2 reads FNYEAQ. CDR3 amino acids: CASSLLTGGSYNEQFF. The CDR3 DNA sequence: TGTGCCAGCAGCTTACTGACAGGGGGGTCCTACAATGAGCAGTTCTTC.

V and J are TRBV30 and TRBJ1-2; no clear D. The V end lost 5 bases, the J end lost 4 bases, and 14 bases lay between the germline ends. Germline-derived CDR1 and CDR2 are GTSNPN and SVGIG (reference sequence). CDR3 size: 13 residues. The CDR3: CAWANSEGYGYTF. The CDR3 coding sequence is TGTGCCTGGGCAAACAGCGAGGGCTATGGCTACACCTTC.

The chain carries TRBV5-1 and TRBJ2-7; 11 bases map to TRBD1. This CDR3 is 16 amino acids long. The V gene's germline CDR1 is SGHRS and CDR2 YFSETQ. J lost 7 bases, V lost 0 bases, and 9 bases had no gene match. The CDR3, as DNA: TGCGCCAGCAGCTTGGGGACAGGGGGCTCTCTCCGGGAGCAGTACTTC. This encodes CASSLGTGGSLREQYF.

This clone was picked up a small number of times. The rearrangement links TRBV18 to TRBJ2-5; tentatively, D is TRBD1 or TRBD2 (5 bases each). Trimming stripped 3 bases from V and 1 base from J, with 12 bases between. Germline V lookup: CDR1 KGHSH, CDR2 LQKENI. The CDR3 totals 15 residues. The CDR3 DNA sequence: TGTGCCAGCTCACCTCGGGTGGGGGTCCAAGAGACCCAGTACTTC. It specifies CASSPRVGVQETQYF.

The chain recombines TRBV6-6 with TRBJ2-7; D is perhaps TRBD1 (6 bases). The CDR3 runs 14 residues. The germline CDR1 and CDR2 sequences are MNHNY and SVGAGI (reference sequence). With 5 bases removed from V and 1 base from J, the gap between germline ends came to 12 bases. The CDR3 protein is CASSRGTPSYEQYF. Written as DNA, the CDR3 is TGTGCCAGCAGTAGGGGGACACCTTCCTACGAGCAGTACTTC.

The chain couples TRBV19 to TRBJ2-5; D is tentatively TRBD1 or TRBD2 (5 bases each). Looked up from germline, CDR1 is LNHDA and CDR2 is SQIVND (reference sequence). This CDR3 has 16 residues. The V end lost 5 bases, the J end lost 2 bases, and 18 bases lay between the germline ends. The CDR3 bases are TGTGCCAGTAGTCTCCCGGGACCTTATTTACAAGAGACCCAGTACTTC. Amino acids: CASSLPGPYLQETQYF.

This clone was detected only a few times. The chain employs TRBV6-5 and TRBJ1-1; D remains ambiguous. V was shortened by 2 bases and J by 4 bases, with 8 bases between the two germline ends. CDR3 length equals 13 residues. Germline-derived CDR1 and CDR2 are MNHEY and SVGAGI. CDR3 amino acids: CASSYTSVTEAFF. DNA of the CDR3: TGTGCCAGCAGTTACACTTCGGTCACTGAAGCTTTCTTT.